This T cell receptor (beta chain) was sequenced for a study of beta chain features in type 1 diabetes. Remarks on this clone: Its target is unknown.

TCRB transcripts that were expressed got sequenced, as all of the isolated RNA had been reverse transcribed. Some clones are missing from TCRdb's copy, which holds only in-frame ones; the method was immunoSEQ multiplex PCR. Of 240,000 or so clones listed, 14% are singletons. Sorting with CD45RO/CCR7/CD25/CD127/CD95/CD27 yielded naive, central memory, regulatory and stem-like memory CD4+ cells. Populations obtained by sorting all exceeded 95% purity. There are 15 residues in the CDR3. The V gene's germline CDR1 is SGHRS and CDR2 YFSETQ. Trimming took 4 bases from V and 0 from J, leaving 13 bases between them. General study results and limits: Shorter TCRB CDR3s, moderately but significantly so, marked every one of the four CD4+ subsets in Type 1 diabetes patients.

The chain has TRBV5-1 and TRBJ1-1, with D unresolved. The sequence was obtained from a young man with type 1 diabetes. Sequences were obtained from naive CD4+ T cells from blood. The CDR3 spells CASSAGVQVNTEAFF. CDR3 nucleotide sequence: TGCGCCAGCAGCGCCGGGGTCCAGGTGAACACTGAAGCTTTCTTT.